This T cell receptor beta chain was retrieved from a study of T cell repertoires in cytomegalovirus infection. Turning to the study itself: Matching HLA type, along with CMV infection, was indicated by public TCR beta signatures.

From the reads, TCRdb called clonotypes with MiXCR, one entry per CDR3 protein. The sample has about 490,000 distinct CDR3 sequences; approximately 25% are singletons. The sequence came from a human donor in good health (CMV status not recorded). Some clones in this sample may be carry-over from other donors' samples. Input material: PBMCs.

CDR3 bases: TGTGCCAGCAAACGGGGGAGGGACTACGAGCAGTACTTC. Translated, it gives CASKRGRDYEQYF. The chain uses TRBV12-3 or TRBV12-4 and TRBJ2-7; the match to TRBD2 covers 7 bases. Losses at the gene ends were 7 bases for V and 3 bases for J; bases not matched to a gene: 6. The CDR3 has 13 amino acids.